The sample holds many counts of the clone carrying this TCR beta chain. Its matching antigen is unknown. The sample belongs to a study of prognosis after radiotherapy for stage I lung cancer. Findings and caveats of the study: Diminished Shannon entropy following stereotactic body radiation therapy characterized patients who developed distant metastases.

CT and PET/CT showed node-negative disease in all patients, none of whom had received prior chemotherapy or radiotherapy or had other malignancies. The TCR beta CDR3 region was amplified from genomic DNA, with two rounds of multiplex PCR being used for the amplification. Primers targeting each individual TRBV and TRBJ gene were applied in first-round PCR. MiXCR was run by TCRdb on the multiplex PCR reads, yielding one entry per CDR3 protein. In the table there are tens of thousands of distinct CDR3 sequences, approximately 25% of which are singletons. After removal of 1 base from V and 1 base from J, the junction contained 8 bases not matched to a gene. The germline gives CDR1 MNHEY, CDR2 SVGEGT. The CDR3 consists of 19 residues.

The starting material was PBMCs, obtained before or after stereotactic body radiation therapy (not recorded which). The TCR comes from a donor aged 50 or older with non-small cell lung cancer. The chain joins TRBV6-2 or TRBV6-3 to TRBJ2-1, with TRBD2 matching over 12 bases. This CDR3 reads CASSYYAGLAGLSYNEQFF. CDR3 bases: TGTGCCAGCAGTTACTACGCCGGACTAGCGGGGCTTTCCTACAATGAGCAGTTCTTC.